Listed here are 16 T cell receptor beta chains from one sample, sequenced in a study of T cells in Graves' hyperthyroidism and ophthalmopathy. The TCR beta CDR3 regions underwent amplification using RNA transcripts as the source. The HTBI primer set drove a first-round RT-PCR of the TCR CDR3. TCRdb called the multiplex PCR reads again in MiXCR, with one record for every CDR3 protein. The sample consists of about 600,000 distinct CDR3 sequences, around 15% of them appearing once. The sequenced material came from blood. These receptors all come from a woman aged 40 to 50 with Graves' ophthalmopathy.

This sequence joins TRBV6-5 and TRBJ2-5, with unresolved D. The V end was cut by 5 bases, the J end by 0 bases, with 13 bases between. The CDR3 loop spans 15 amino acids. Germline CDR1 MNHEY, CDR2 SVGAGI. CDR3: CASSLDLGYQETQYF. The CDR3 region has the DNA TGTGCCAGCAGTCTCGATTTAGGGTACCAAGAGACCCAGTACTTC.

V is TRBV7-6 and J is TRBJ2-5, with TRBD2 identical over 10 bases. Looked up from germline, CDR1 is SGHVS and CDR2 is FNYEAQ. V lost 5 bases, J lost 5 bases, and 5 bases stayed unmatched. There are 14 residues in the CDR3. CDR3 DNA sequence: TGTGCCAGCAGCGGTAGCGGGAGGAAGGAGACCCAGTACTTC. It is translated as CASSGSGRKETQYF.

This clonotype has at least ten counts. V usage is TRBV7-9 and J usage is TRBJ2-1, with 7 bases lining up with TRBD1. The junction had 8 bases not matched to a gene; V was cut back by 7 bases and J by 2 bases. Germline CDR1 SEHNR, CDR2 FQNEAQ (reference sequence). The CDR3 is 15 amino acids. CDR3 bases: TGTGCCAGCAACCTACGGGACAGAACCTACAATGAGCAGTTCTTC. Its protein product is CASNLRDRTYNEQFF.

This clonotype has more than one count but fewer than ten. The chain joins TRBV4-1 to TRBJ2-1; D gene ambiguous. The V gene's germline CDR1 is MGHRA and CDR2 YSYEKL. This CDR3 is 17 amino acids long. Trimming took 3 bases from V and 0 from J, leaving 15 bases between them. CDR3: CASSQTWAQSSYNEQFF. In DNA form, the CDR3 reads TGCGCCAGCAGCCAGACTTGGGCACAAAGCTCCTACAATGAGCAGTTCTTC.

This clonotype was seen many times. CDR3 nucleotide sequence: TGTGCCAGCACGATGGCGGATTCACCCCTCCACTTT. This codes for CASTMADSPLHF. The V and J genes are TRBV28 and TRBJ1-6; D remains unclear. Trimming took 7 bases from V and 8 from J, leaving 9 bases between them. The CDR3 has 12 amino acids. CDR1 is MDHEN, CDR2 SYDVKM, per germline. The whole variable domain, remainder taken from reference TRBV28 and TRBJ1-6, is DVKVTQSSRYLVKRTGEKVFLECVQDMDHENMFWYRQDPGLGLRLIYFSYDVKMKEKGDIPEGYSVSREKKERFSLILESASTNQTSMYLCASTMADSPLHFGNGTRLTVT.

This clonotype was counted at least ten times. The V and J genes are TRBV2 and TRBJ1-2; possibly TRBD1 for D (5 bases). CDR1 is SNHLY, CDR2 FYNNEI, per germline. V shed 6 bases and J shed 4 bases, with 12 bases lying between them. This CDR3 spans 13 amino acids. CDR3 DNA sequence: TGTGCCAGCAGGAACCAGGGCAGCTATGGCTACACCTTC. The encoded protein is CASRNQGSYGYTF.

The gene calls are TRBV19 and TRBJ2-3, with D possibly TRBD1 on 6 matching bases. The CDR3 spans 15 residues. Germline assignment: CDR1 LNHDA and CDR2 SQIVND (reference sequence). Deletions cut 6 bases from V and 4 bases from J, with 17 bases between. DNA for the CDR3: TGTGCCAGTAGGAGTTACGACCCAGGGGCAGATACGCAGTATTTT. Protein product: CASRSYDPGADTQYF.

This clonotype was observed a handful of times. The J gene is TRBJ2-5, the V gene TRBV3-1; unclear D gene. Looked up from germline, CDR1 is LGHDT and CDR2 is YNNKEL (reference sequence). The CDR3 is made up of 15 amino acids. V lost 2 bases and J lost 2, with 12 bases in between. CDR3 sequence reads: CASSQFSGAQETQYF. The DNA for the CDR3 is TGTGCCAGCAGCCAATTCTCAGGCGCACAAGAGACCCAGTACTTC.

This chain uses TRBV5-1 with TRBJ2-2; D is possibly TRBD1 or TRBD2 (5 bases each). The V end lost 4 bases, the J end lost 0 bases, and 13 bases lay between the germline ends. This CDR3 has 16 residues. The germline V gene has CDR1 SGHRS and CDR2 YFSETQ. CDR3 residues: CASSTGLITNTGELFF. The CDR3 DNA reads TGCGCCAGCAGCACAGGACTTATAACGAACACCGGGGAGCTGTTTTTT.

This clonotype was observed many times. The J gene is TRBJ2-5, the V gene TRBV30, with D perhaps assigned TRBD1 or TRBD2 (5 bases each). Germline CDR1 is GTSNPN and CDR2 is SVGIG (reference sequence). This CDR3 contains 14 residues. V was clipped by 3 bases and J by 10 bases, with 21 bases between them. The DNA of the CDR3 is TGTGCCTGGAGGCGTTGGGGCAGTGGTGGGGGCCAGTACTTC. It translates to CAWRRWGSGGGQYF.

This clonotype was counted many times. The gene calls are TRBV12-3 or TRBV12-4 and TRBJ2-5, with 9 bases identical to TRBD1. CDR3 length equals 15 residues. With V trimmed by 5 bases and J by 2 bases, 6 bases remained unmatched. The chain's CDR3 is CASSPGTGPQETQYF. The CDR3 nucleotides read TGTGCCAGCAGTCCCGGGACAGGGCCTCAAGAGACCCAGTACTTC.

The J gene is TRBJ2-3, the V gene TRBV30; D is unresolved. V was pared by 8 bases and J by 2 bases, with 8 bases between. The CDR3 covers 11 residues. The germline V gene has CDR1 GTSNPN and CDR2 SVGIG (reference sequence). DNA for the CDR3: TGTGCCCAGGAGTACACAGATACGCAGTATTTT. Translation gives CAQEYTDTQYF.

This clonotype was detected ten times or more. This chain joins TRBV12-3 or TRBV12-4 and TRBJ1-2, with TRBD1 as a possible D gene (5 bases). CDR3 size: 16 residues. Trimming took off 5 bases at V and 8 bases at J, with 24 bases between the two ends. CDR3 in amino acids: CASSLTGTALTHGYTF. The CDR3 bases are TGTGCCAGCAGTCTTACCGGGACGGCATTAACACACGGCTACACCTTC.

This clonotype appeared many times. This sequence joins TRBV2 and TRBJ2-1; TRBD2 aligns across 7 bases. The germline V gene has CDR1 SNHLY and CDR2 FYNNEI. J gave up 6 bases and V 6 bases, and 14 bases lay outside the gene matches. CDR3 length: 16 residues. The CDR3 reads CASSQRTSPYLNEQFF. DNA for the CDR3: TGTGCCAGCAGCCAGAGGACTAGTCCATATCTCAATGAGCAGTTCTTC.

V usage is TRBV3-1 and J usage is TRBJ1-2; D is undetermined. Germline CDR1 and CDR2: LGHDT and YNNKEL (reference sequence). The germline V and J ends were trimmed by 4 bases and 2 bases, with 11 bases remaining between them. The CDR3 totals 14 residues. The CDR3 DNA follows: TGTGCCAGCAGCCGGAACGGTGCGAACTATGGCTACACCTTC. This codes for CASSRNGANYGYTF.

The V gene is TRBV7-9, the J gene TRBJ2-1; D unclear. Trimming took 1 base from V and 8 from J, leaving 12 bases between them. Germline V gene lookup returns CDR1 SEHNR and CDR2 FQNEAQ (reference sequence). The CDR3 runs 14 residues. The CDR3 loop reads CASSLELSRDEQFF. DNA for the CDR3: TGTGCCAGCAGCTTAGAACTGTCTCGGGATGAGCAGTTCTTC.